This passage covers 3 T cell receptor beta chains from one sample sequenced in a study of blood T cell repertoires in COVID-19 (dated by TCRdb to about 2020). Receptor libraries were prepared by the immunoSEQ multiplex PCR assay. As stored in TCRdb, this immuneACCESS dataset retains in-frame rearrangements with V and J assigned. A fraction of the clones does not appear; measured against another copy, unresolved V genes explain less than half of the discrepancy, and the remainder lacks a known reason. In all, the sample holds about 260,000 clones, and about 85% of those were seen once. The ten largest clones capture around 4% of the sample. The specimen sequenced was peripheral blood. These receptors came from a man in his 60s with acute or convalescent COVID-19.

The chain is built from TRBV5-4 and TRBJ2-3; D possibly corresponds to TRBD2 (7 bases). This CDR3 is 14 amino acids long. CDR1 is SGHNT and CDR2 is YYREEE in the germline V gene (reference sequence). Trimming left V 7 bases short and J 4 bases short, with 16 bases between. The CDR3 loop is CASYPAGASDTQYF. In DNA, the CDR3 is TGTGCCAGCTACCCCGCGGGGGCCTCAGATACGCAGTATTTT.

The chain carries TRBV6-2 or TRBV6-3 and TRBJ1-2; TRBD1 matches 7 bases. In germline, CDR1 is MNHEY, CDR2 SVGEGT. The V segment lost 6 bases and the J segment 2 bases; nucleotides outside the gene matches: 12. The CDR3 has 16 residues. The CDR3 sequence is CASSDRPGQRNYGYTF. The CDR3 DNA follows: TGTGCCAGCAGCGACCGTCCGGGACAGAGAAACTATGGCTACACCTTC.

In this sample, this clone turned up a few times. The CDR3 sequence is CASSQDDSTDTQYF. The CDR3 bases are TGTGCCAGCAGCCAAGATGATAGTACGGATACGCAGTATTTT. The genes are TRBV3-1 (or the pseudogene TRBV3-2) and TRBJ2-3, with D unresolved. With 0 bases removed from V and 6 bases from J, the gap between germline ends came to 10 bases. This CDR3 is 14 amino acids long. Germline CDR1 reads LGHDT; CDR2 reads YNNKEL (reference sequence).